This T cell receptor (beta chain) was profiled in a study of cytomegalovirus exposure and HLA in healthy donors. General study results and limits: Specificity for CMV antigens was confirmed in vitro for three of the CMV-associated chains.

Note on this clone: Its matching antigen is unknown.

TCRdb keeps only in-frame clones here, not all; method: immunoSEQ multiplex PCR. The repertoire holds about 160,000 clones, with roughly 95% as singletons. The CDR3 has 16 amino acids. The trim removed 3 bases at V and 12 bases at J, leaving 14 bases unmatched. Germline V lookup: CDR1 SGHDT, CDR2 YYEEEE. V is TRBV5-6 and J is TRBJ2-1; 11 bases are shared with TRBD2. This clonotype was obtained from a woman younger than 35 in good health and CMV-seronegative. The sequencing input was PBMCs. The CDR3 nucleotides read TGTGCCAGCAGCTCCATAGCGGGGGGGCTGATTCGTTGGCAGTTCTTC. It specifies CASSSIAGGLIRWQFF.